The next 30 T cell receptor beta chains were all read from a single sample in a study of breast tumors, draining lymph nodes, adjacent tissues. TCRdb independently ran MiXCR on the multiplex PCR reads; one entry per CDR3 protein. The sample has under 75,000 distinct CDR3 sequences, less than 60% seen once. The sequenced sample was breast tumor tissue. These receptors were taken from a female donor with breast cancer. Some clones in this sample may be carry-over from other donors' samples.

This clonotype showed up just once. The gene calls are TRBV5-1 and TRBJ2-2; weak D call: TRBD2 (5 bases). V was trimmed by 6 bases and J by 3 bases, leaving 9 bases between them. CDR3 length: 13 amino acids. Germline V CDR1 and CDR2: SGHRS, YFSETQ. CDR3 nucleotides: TGCGCCAGCACTACGGGGTACACCGGGGAGCTGTTTTTT. Translated, it gives CASTTGYTGELFF.

The gene calls are TRBV29-1 and TRBJ1-5; 8 bases agree with TRBD1. J was trimmed by 9 bases and V by 4 bases; bases with no gene match: 8. The V gene's germline CDR1 is SQVTM and CDR2 ANQGSEA. The CDR3 runs 13 residues. This CDR3 is CSVGSQGGRPQHF. In DNA form, the CDR3 reads TGCAGCGTTGGGTCACAGGGGGGTAGGCCCCAGCATTTT.

The rearrangement links TRBV20-1 to TRBJ2-5; 13 bases match TRBD2. CDR3 length: 16 residues. Germline CDR1 is DFQATT and CDR2 is SNEGSKA (reference sequence). Losses at the gene ends were 4 bases for V and 5 bases for J; bases not matched to a gene: 10. The CDR3 sequence: CSANPGLAGAAETQYF. The CDR3 DNA reads as TGCAGTGCTAACCCTGGACTAGCGGGAGCTGCGGAGACCCAGTACTTC.

The chain couples TRBV29-1 to TRBJ1-2; the D gene is possibly TRBD1 (5 bases). From germline, CDR1 is SQVTM and CDR2 ANQGSEA. V gave up 4 bases and J gave up 7 bases, with 22 bases separating them. The CDR3 sequence is 15 residues long. The CDR3 bases are TGCAGCGTTGGCGCCGTGGGGGGGTTATCGTTTGGCTACACCTTC. Translated: CSVGAVGGLSFGYTF.

This clonotype was observed many times. The genes are TRBV6-2 or TRBV6-3 and TRBJ2-1; weak D call: TRBD1 (5 bases). Looked up from germline, CDR1 is MNHEY and CDR2 is SVGEGT. This CDR3 has 15 amino acids. Between the trimmed V and J ends, which lost 5 bases and 10 bases, there was a span of 21 bases. The CDR3 DNA reads as TGTGCCAGCAGTCCCTACAGGACGCATCCGGAAGAGCAGTTCTTC. It is translated as CASSPYRTHPEEQFF.

In this sample, this clonotype turned up many times. V and J are TRBV19 and TRBJ2-1, with TRBD2 matching 10 bases. The J segment lost 7 bases and the V segment lost 0 bases, leaving 21 bases of the junction unmatched. This CDR3 comprises 21 residues. Germline loops: CDR1 LNHDA, CDR2 SQIVND (reference sequence). The CDR3 nucleotides are TGTGCCAGTAGTATAGATGGGCCCTCAGGAGCGGGAGGGAGGAAAGGGAATGAGCAGTTCTTC. It encodes CASSIDGPSGAGGRKGNEQFF.

The chain joins TRBV11-3 to TRBJ1-5, with D possibly TRBD1 on 5 matching bases. V lost 4 bases, J lost 7 bases, and 17 bases lay in between. Per germline, CDR1 SGHNT and CDR2 YENEEA. The length of the CDR3 is 15 residues. The CDR3 loop is CASSSGGGGYQPQHF. In DNA form, the CDR3 reads TGTGCCAGCAGCTCCGGAGGTGGGGGGTACCAGCCCCAGCATTTT.

In this sample, this clonotype turned up many times. The chain has TRBV20-1 and TRBJ2-1; 9 nucleotides line up with TRBD2. The CDR3 runs to 14 residues. Per the germline V gene, CDR1 is DFQATT and CDR2 is SNEGSKA (reference sequence). V lost 6 bases to trimming and J lost 9 bases; unmatched junction nucleotides: 12. Here the CDR3 reads CSALKAGGPGEQFF. In DNA form, the CDR3 reads TGCAGTGCCCTGAAGGCGGGGGGGCCGGGTGAGCAGTTCTTC.

This clonotype was detected a few times. V is TRBV2 and J is TRBJ2-7; 11 nucleotides line up with TRBD2. V shed 5 bases and J 4 bases; nucleotides not matched to a gene: 4. This CDR3 has 14 residues. Germline CDR1 and CDR2: SNHLY and FYNNEI. The CDR3 spells CASSLIAGGYEQYF. In DNA form, the CDR3 reads TGTGCCAGCAGTCTCATAGCGGGAGGGTACGAGCAGTACTTC.

The V gene is TRBV6-4, the J gene TRBJ1-4, with D possibly TRBD1 on 5 matching bases. Trimming took 6 bases from V and 7 from J, leaving 21 bases between them. There are 16 residues in the CDR3. CDR1 is MRHNA, CDR2 SNTAGT, per germline. The CDR3 sequence is CASSAPGGAGTEKLFF. DNA of the CDR3: TGTGCCAGCAGCGCCCCCGGAGGGGCAGGGACTGAAAAACTGTTTTTT.

With regard to this clonotype: Sequence at one end of the junction differs from germline and may be a read error. The chain employs TRBV9 and TRBJ1-3, with D uncertain. The CDR3 spans 14 residues. The germline V gene has CDR1 SGDLS and CDR2 YYNGEE. The CDR3 nucleotides are TGTGCCAGCAGCCTCGGCGGTCGCGTATCCCCCCTTGCATTT. Residues: CASSLGGRVSPLAF.

The chain links TRBV6-5 to TRBJ1-6, with D possibly matching TRBD1 (5 bases). V was pared by 2 bases and J by 9 bases, with 11 bases between. Germline V gene lookup returns CDR1 MNHEY and CDR2 SVGAGI. The CDR3 covers 14 residues. This CDR3 reads CASSYQRGVSPLHF. CDR3 DNA sequence: TGTGCCAGCAGTTACCAGCGGGGGGTTTCACCCCTCCACTTT.

V gene TRBV7-2 combines with J gene TRBJ2-3; 8 nucleotides line up with TRBD1. This CDR3 is built from 18 residues. The germline V gene has CDR1 SGHTA and CDR2 FQGNSA. Losses at the gene ends were 4 bases for V and 4 bases for J; bases not matched to a gene: 16. The CDR3 DNA follows: TGTGCCAGCAGCTCCCAGGGGGCCCGTGGTGGGGGCGCAGATACGCAGTATTTT. It translates to CASSSQGARGGGADTQYF.

This clonotype showed up many times. The gene calls are TRBV12-3 or TRBV12-4 and TRBJ1-3, with TRBD1 matching 7 bases. Trimming cost V 3 bases and J 2 bases; bases outside gene matches: 1. The CDR3 consists of 14 residues. The CDR3 DNA reads as TGTGCCAGCAGTTTTGGGACAGCTGGAAACACCATATATTTT. Translating it yields CASSFGTAGNTIYF.

This clonotype was picked up one time. This chain uses TRBV9 with TRBJ2-7; the D gene could be TRBD1 or TRBD2 (6 bases each). CDR1 SGDLS and CDR2 YYNGEE come from the germline V gene. Trimming took off 7 bases at V and 4 bases at J, with 12 bases between the two ends. CDR3 length: 12 amino acids. CDR3 amino acids: CASGPGAYEQYF. As DNA, the CDR3 is TGTGCCAGCGGACCGGGGGCTTACGAGCAGTACTTC.

The V gene is TRBV7-2, the J gene TRBJ2-1, with TRBD2 identical over 13 bases. CDR3 length equals 16 residues. The J segment lost 7 bases and the V segment lost 5 bases, leaving 8 bases of the junction unmatched. Germline V CDR1 and CDR2: SGHTA, FQGNSA. CDR3 sequence: CASSRRTSGSVNEQFF. For the CDR3, the DNA is TGTGCCAGCAGCCGAAGGACTAGCGGGAGTGTGAATGAGCAGTTCTTC. Full variable domain (outside the CDR3, taken from reference TRBV7-2 and TRBJ2-1): GAGVSQSPSNKVTEKGKDVELRCDPISGHTALYWYRQSLGQGLEFLIYFQGNSAPDKSGLPSDRFSAERTGGSVSTLTIQRTQQEDSAVYLCASSRRTSGSVNEQFFGPGTRLTVL.

This clonotype came up a few times. Since a much larger clone is just one base distant, this may be a read error. The rearrangement uses TRBV20-1 and TRBJ2-1; 10 bases align to TRBD1. Per the germline V gene, CDR1 is DFQATT and CDR2 is SNEGSKA (reference sequence). The CDR3 has 13 residues. The CDR3 DNA sequence: TGCAGTGCTAGGGCGACAGGGGGCAATGCGCAGTTCTTC. It is translated as CSARATGGNAQFF.

This clonotype came up a few times. This may stem from a read error, because a much larger clone lies one nucleotide away. DNA for the CDR3: TGTGCCAGCAGCTTAGGCAGGGCAGCTGAGCAGTACTTC. As protein: CASSLGRAAEQYF. The V gene is TRBV11-2, the J gene TRBJ2-7; maybe TRBD1 (5 bases). Trimming stripped 1 base from V and 7 bases from J, with 11 bases between. This CDR3 comprises 13 residues. CDR1 and CDR2 (germline): SGHAT, FQNNGV.

The chain carries TRBV7-8 and TRBJ2-3; 9 nucleotides align to TRBD1. Germline V gene sequence: CDR1 SGHVS, CDR2 FQNEAQ. The J segment lost 5 bases and the V segment lost 2 bases, leaving 8 bases of the junction unmatched. This CDR3 is built from 16 residues. This CDR3 reads CASSLRTGGMLDTQYF. CDR3 in DNA: TGTGCCAGCAGCTTAAGAACAGGGGGCATGTTAGATACGCAGTATTTT.

The chain combines TRBV13 with TRBJ1-4, with 9 nucleotides matching TRBD1. Looked up from germline, CDR1 is PRHDT and CDR2 is FYEKMQ (reference sequence). The CDR3 covers 15 residues. J lost 4 bases, V lost 4 bases, and 4 bases had no gene match. The CDR3 spells CASSYGTGNNEKLFF. CDR3 nucleotide sequence: TGTGCCAGCAGCTACGGGACAGGGAATAATGAAAAACTGTTTTTT.

As regards this clonotype: Given a much more abundant clone one base away, this may be a read error. This rearrangement joins TRBV6-4 to TRBJ2-5; D is possibly TRBD2 (5 bases). CDR3 size: 14 residues. Per germline, CDR1 MRHNA and CDR2 SNTAGT. Trimming took off 5 bases at V and 5 bases at J, with 15 bases between the two ends. CDR3 sequence reads: CASSHRKVAETQYF. The CDR3 nucleotides are TGTGCCAGCAGTCACAGAAAAGTAGCGGAGACCCAGTACTTC.

The rearrangement links TRBV7-3 to TRBJ1-4; D remains ambiguous. Germline CDR1 and CDR2: SGHTA and FQGTGA. The CDR3 length is 15 residues. The V end lost 2 bases, the J end lost 8 bases, and 15 bases lay between the germline ends. The CDR3 sequence: CASSLGGGLGEKLFF. DNA of the CDR3: TGTGCCAGCAGCTTAGGAGGAGGGTTAGGCGAAAAACTGTTTTTT.

The rearrangement links TRBV19 to TRBJ2-2; D perhaps matches TRBD1 (6 bases). The germline V gene encodes CDR1 LNHDA and CDR2 SQIVND (reference sequence). The CDR3 has 14 residues. The V end was cut by 7 bases, the J end by 6 bases, with 15 bases between. Here the CDR3 reads CASTPIQGSGELFF. DNA for the CDR3: TGTGCCAGTACCCCTATACAGGGATCCGGGGAGCTGTTTTTT.

This chain uses TRBV15 with TRBJ2-7, with 8 bases aligning to TRBD2. Germline CDR1 reads LNHNV; CDR2 reads YYDKDF (reference sequence). V shed 5 bases and J 3 bases; nucleotides not matched to a gene: 9. The CDR3 is made up of 15 amino acids. CDR3 loop: CATSVSRGGFYEQYF. The DNA of the CDR3 is TGTGCCACCAGCGTATCACGGGGGGGATTCTACGAGCAGTACTTC. The whole variable domain, remainder taken from reference TRBV15 and TRBJ2-7, is DAMVIQNPRYQVTQFGKPVTLSCSQTLNHNVMYWYQQKSSQAPKLLFHYYDKDFNNEADTPDNFQSRRPNTSFCFLDIRSPGLGDTAMYLCATSVSRGGFYEQYFGPGTRLTVT.

This clonotype was detected many times. The V call is TRBV12-3 or TRBV12-4, the J call TRBJ1-5, with a weak D call TRBD1 (5 bases). The V end was cut by 5 bases, the J end by 3 bases, with 14 bases between. The CDR3 is 15 amino acids. The CDR3 DNA reads as TGTGCCAGCAGTCCGCGGGGGGGACCCAATCAGCCCCAGCATTTT. It is translated as CASSPRGGPNQPQHF.

The CDR3 coding sequence is TGCAGTGCTAGAGATCCCCTCGGGGCAGGGGGCGGCCAGCCCCAGCATTTT. The encoded protein is CSARDPLGAGGGQPQHF. V usage is TRBV20-1 and J usage is TRBJ1-5; 8 bases are a match to TRBD1. Germline trimming cut 0 bases from V and 7 bases from J; bases unmatched to any gene: 14. Germline-derived CDR1 and CDR2 are DFQATT and SNEGSKA (reference sequence). The CDR3 extends over 17 amino acids.

This clonotype was counted many times. The chain joins TRBV6-5 to TRBJ2-7; the match to TRBD2 covers 11 bases. The ends lost 1 base at V and 4 bases at J; junction bases unmatched: 18. This CDR3 is 20 amino acids long. Germline V lookup: CDR1 MNHEY, CDR2 SVGAGI. CDR3 DNA: TGTGCCAGCAGTTACTTGGGGGGTAGGATGGCTAGCGGGAGGAGGTACGAGCAGTACTTC. Translating it yields CASSYLGGRMASGRRYEQYF.

The chain uses TRBV30 and TRBJ1-3; perhaps TRBD1 as D (5 bases). This CDR3 has 13 residues. Germline lookup yields CDR1 GTSNPN and CDR2 SVGIG (reference sequence). V was trimmed by 4 bases and J by 14 bases, leaving 21 bases between them. The CDR3 nucleotides are TGTGCCTGGACCAGCGGGGACTCGCCCAGGTTATATTTT. Its protein is CAWTSGDSPRLYF.

The gene calls are TRBV6-5 and TRBJ2-7, with TRBD1 as a possible D gene (5 bases). Trimming pared 2 bases from V and 3 bases from J, leaving 14 bases between. The CDR3 has 15 residues. Germline V gives CDR1 MNHEY, CDR2 SVGAGI. CDR3 coding DNA: TGTGCCAGCAGTTACGTTAGGGGCAGTAACTACGAGCAGTACTTC. Translation: CASSYVRGSNYEQYF.

Of note for this clonotype: One end of the junction is discordant with germline, which a read error may explain. This sequence joins TRBV20-1 and TRBJ1-2; 7 bases fit TRBD1. Germline-derived CDR1 and CDR2 are DFQATT and SNEGSKA (reference sequence). The CDR3 consists of 13 residues. The CDR3 sequence: CSAGYRDSYGYAF. The DNA for the CDR3 is TGCAGTGCAGGGTACAGGGACAGCTATGGCTACGCCTTC.